This TCR beta chain originates from a study of T-cell reconstitution after alpha-beta-depleted transplantation in children. Notes on this clonotype: One end of the junction varies from germline; a read error may be responsible.

Unique molecular identifiers were built into the TCRbeta library. TCRdb independently ran MiXCR on the PCR reads; one entry per CDR3 protein. The sample lists roughly 300,000 distinct CDR3 sequences, around 9.6% seen once, with over 9% in the top ten. CDR1 and CDR2 (germline): LGHDT, YNNKEL (reference sequence). The CDR3 is 14 residues long. V gene TRBV3-1 combines with J gene TRBJ2-5; D uncertain. This receptor was obtained from a human donor who donated a stem cell graft to a child with SCID. The specimen comprised PBMCs from the stem cell graft donor, sampled from the stem cell graft. For the CDR3, the DNA is TGTGCCAGCAGCCAAGATCCACACCAAGAGACCAAGTACTTC. Its translation is CASSQDPHQETKYF.